These 27 T cell receptor beta chains were sequenced from one sample in a study of T cell changes during pregnancy in multiple sclerosis. Sequencing was performed with immunoSEQ multiplex PCR; in TCRdb, only in-frame clones are kept and a portion is missing. The sample yields tens of thousands of clones, 85% to 95% seen once. The specimen comprised peripheral blood, sampled after pregnancy. These receptors originate from a female donor with multiple sclerosis, enrolled in a pregnancy study.

This chain joins TRBV11-3 and TRBJ2-7, with 9 bases aligning to TRBD1. Germline V lookup: CDR1 SGHNT, CDR2 YENEEA. The V gene end was trimmed by 1 base and the J gene end by 2 bases; junction bases not matched to a gene: 0. The CDR3 extends over 14 amino acids. CDR3 in amino acids: CASSLGDRAYEQYF. CDR3 bases: TGTGCCAGCAGCTTAGGGGACAGGGCCTACGAGCAGTACTTC.

J is TRBJ1-1 and V is TRBV15, with a possible D match to TRBD1 (6 bases). Trimming took off 2 bases at V and 4 bases at J, with 17 bases between the two ends. The V gene's germline CDR1 is LNHNV and CDR2 YYDKDF (reference sequence). This CDR3 is 16 amino acids long. The CDR3 DNA follows: TGTGCCACCAGCAGAAAAGGGCAGGGGAGTGGCACTGAAGCTTTCTTT. Translating gives CATSRKGQGSGTEAFF.

The genes are TRBV19 and TRBJ2-2, with D perhaps matching TRBD2 (5 bases). This CDR3 is 14 amino acids long. From germline, CDR1 is LNHDA and CDR2 SQIVND (reference sequence). V was pared by 4 bases and J by 1 base, with 7 bases between. The CDR3 here is CASSRERNTGELFF. CDR3 bases: TGTGCCAGTAGTAGGGAGCGGAACACCGGGGAGCTGTTTTTT.

This chain connects TRBV27 to TRBJ1-1, with 7 nucleotides matching TRBD1. The CDR3 length is 14 residues. Trimming took 6 bases from V and 2 from J; bases not matched to a gene: 6. Germline V gene data show CDR1 as MNHEY and CDR2 as SMNVEV (reference sequence). This CDR3 reads CASRSGGPNTEAFF. CDR3 DNA: TGTGCCAGCAGGTCAGGGGGTCCTAACACTGAAGCTTTCTTT.

The genes are TRBV6-5 and TRBJ1-2; D is unclear. Germline V gives CDR1 MNHEY, CDR2 SVGAGI. The CDR3 spans 16 residues. Between the trimmed V and J ends, which lost 2 bases and 5 bases, there was a span of 18 bases. The CDR3 DNA reads TGTGCCAGCAGTTACGACCATAACCAGGCGGGTTATGGCTACACCTTC. It encodes CASSYDHNQAGYGYTF.

V usage is TRBV14 and J usage is TRBJ2-5; TRBD2 is a possible D gene (6 bases). V was pared by 4 bases and J by 6 bases, with 12 bases between. This CDR3 is built from 13 residues. Germline V gene sequence: CDR1 SGHDN, CDR2 FVKESK. CDR3 DNA: TGTGCCAGCAGCCTGGGACTCCTAAAGACCCAGTACTTC. Its protein product is CASSLGLLKTQYF.

The chain links TRBV30 to TRBJ2-3; weak D call: TRBD1 (5 bases). There are 16 residues in the CDR3. The germline V gene has CDR1 GTSNPN and CDR2 SVGIG (reference sequence). Trimming shortened V by 3 bases and J by 5 bases, and 21 bases separated the two germline ends. The CDR3 bases are TGTGCCTGGAGCACCAGGGCCTTTATGTTGTTAGATACGCAGTATTTT. Translation gives CAWSTRAFMLLDTQYF.

V gene TRBV5-8 combines with J gene TRBJ2-6; 14 bases line up with TRBD2. J lost 4 bases, V lost 2 bases, and 11 bases had no gene match. Germline lookup yields CDR1 SGHTS and CDR2 YDEGEE. The CDR3 totals 20 residues. The CDR3 DNA sequence: TGTGCCAGCAGCTTTCTAACACCGGGACTAGCGGGAGTAGGGGCCAACGTCCTGACTTTC. Translation gives CASSFLTPGLAGVGANVLTF.

This clone was counted a few times. The V call is TRBV18, the J call TRBJ1-1, with 7 bases fitting TRBD1. Germline CDR1 reads KGHSH; CDR2 reads LQKENI. This CDR3 is 14 amino acids long. With 3 bases clipped from V and 5 bases from J, the junction kept 6 bases outside the gene matches. CDR3 residues: CASSPWTGQTEAFF. Here the CDR3 DNA reads TGTGCCAGCTCACCTTGGACAGGTCAAACTGAAGCTTTCTTT.

As DNA, the CDR3 is TGTGCCAGCAGGGCCCCCGGGACAGGAGGAGGAGGCTACACCTTC. Amino acids: CASRAPGTGGGGYTF. The chain couples TRBV7-3 to TRBJ1-2, with 8 bases aligning to TRBD1. This CDR3 contains 15 residues. The germline gives CDR1 SGHTA, CDR2 FQGTGA. Unmatched junction bases numbered 14, after V lost 6 bases and J lost 8 bases.

V gene TRBV5-1 combines with J gene TRBJ1-1; unclear D gene. Germline CDR1 reads SGHRS; CDR2 reads YFSETQ. Trimming removed 5 bases from V and 3 bases from J, with 11 bases in between. The CDR3 consists of 13 residues. CDR3 coding DNA: TGCGCCAGCAGTTCCTCGGGGTACACTGAAGCTTTCTTT. This gives the protein CASSSSGYTEAFF.

This chain connects TRBV5-6 to TRBJ1-2; TRBD1 matches 7 bases. V lost 2 bases to trimming and J lost 6 bases; unmatched junction nucleotides: 4. Germline CDR1 is SGHDT and CDR2 is YYEEEE. The length of the CDR3 is 13 residues. CDR3 loop: CASSFRGRDGYTF. The DNA for the CDR3 is TGTGCCAGCAGCTTTAGGGGGCGAGATGGCTACACCTTC. Looking up the rest from reference TRBV5-6 and TRBJ1-2 gives the full variable domain: DAGVTQSPTHLIKTRGQQVTLRCSPKSGHDTVSWYQQALGQGPQFIFQYYEEEERQRGNFPDRFSGHQFPNYSSELNVNALLLGDSALYLCASSFRGRDGYTFGSGTRLTVV.

The rearrangement links TRBV6-1 to TRBJ2-6, with a possible D match to TRBD1 (5 bases). The ends were cut back, 2 bases at V and 5 bases at J, with 7 bases in the middle. The germline V gene encodes CDR1 MNHNS and CDR2 SASEGT. CDR3 length: 14 residues. CDR3 sequence reads: CASSEQGRANVLTF. The CDR3 DNA reads TGTGCCAGCAGTGAACAGGGTCGGGCCAACGTCCTGACTTTC.

This clone showed up just a few times. The chain recombines TRBV27 with TRBJ2-7; 7 bases are a match to TRBD1. Germline assignment: CDR1 MNHEY and CDR2 SMNVEV (reference sequence). V dropped 4 bases and J dropped 6; count of bases not matched to a gene: 3. This CDR3 has 12 residues. This chain's CDR3 is CASSYTGAEQYF. The CDR3 DNA reads TGTGCCAGCAGTTATACAGGGGCCGAGCAGTACTTC.

The rearrangement uses TRBV5-1 and TRBJ1-6; D not resolved. The CDR3 has 16 residues. Germline CDR1 SGHRS, CDR2 YFSETQ. The V end was cut by 5 bases, the J end by 11 bases, with 23 bases between. As DNA, the CDR3 is TGCGCCAGCAGTGAAGGCGCCGGAGGAGATTTCACACCCCTCCACTTT. Translated, it gives CASSEGAGGDFTPLHF.

The chain has TRBV30 and TRBJ1-2; TRBD1 is a possible D gene (5 bases). CDR1 GTSNPN and CDR2 SVGIG come from the germline V gene (reference sequence). Trimming left V 3 bases short and J 8 bases short, with 16 bases between. The CDR3 length is 13 residues. Written as DNA, the CDR3 is TGTGCCTGGAGCGTACTTCGGGGGGTCGGCTACACCTTC. It yields the protein CAWSVLRGVGYTF.

The rearrangement uses TRBV18 and TRBJ2-7; 7 bases are shared with TRBD2. With 3 bases clipped from V and 6 bases from J, the junction kept 8 bases outside the gene matches. The CDR3 length is 14 residues. The germline CDR1 and CDR2 sequences are KGHSH and LQKENI. CDR3 protein: CASSPMRAGSEQYF. The CDR3 nucleotides are TGTGCCAGCTCACCGATGAGAGCGGGGAGCGAGCAGTACTTC. Complete variable domain (other parts from reference TRBV18 and TRBJ2-7): NAGVMQNPRHLVRRRGQEARLRCSPMKGHSHVYWYRQLPEEGLKFMVYLQKENIIDESGMPKERFSAEFPKEGPSILRIQQVVRGDSAAYFCASSPMRAGSEQYFGPGTRLTVT.

The genes are TRBV4-2 and TRBJ2-1; TRBD2 agrees at 7 bases. From germline, CDR1 is LGHNA and CDR2 YNFKEQ. The CDR3 is made up of 17 amino acids. The J segment lost 2 bases and the V segment lost 0 bases, leaving 7 bases of the junction unmatched. CDR3 amino acids: CASSQESPLATYNEQFF. The CDR3 DNA reads TGTGCCAGCAGCCAAGAGTCCCCACTAGCGACCTACAATGAGCAGTTCTTC.

This chain connects TRBV6-5 to TRBJ1-3; D is unclear. Germline V gives CDR1 MNHEY, CDR2 SVGAGI. The CDR3 consists of 15 residues. Between the trimmed V and J ends, which lost 0 bases and 1 base, there was a span of 7 bases. The DNA for the CDR3 is TGTGCCAGCAGTTACTCGGCGGGGTCTGGAAACACCATATATTTT. As protein: CASSYSAGSGNTIYF.

About this clone: Other DNA sequences in the same sample also yield this CDR3. The V call is TRBV30, the J call TRBJ1-6; D gene uncertain. This CDR3 is built from 12 residues. The germline gives CDR1 GTSNPN, CDR2 SVGIG (reference sequence). The V end lost 0 bases, the J end lost 10 bases, and 7 bases lay between the germline ends. The CDR3 DNA reads TGTGCCTGGAGTGTACGAGGCTCACCCCTCCACTTT. This codes for CAWSVRGSPLHF.

The J gene is TRBJ1-1, the V gene TRBV30; D not resolved. The length of the CDR3 is 11 residues. Trimming cost V 1 base and J 11 bases, with 11 bases left between them. From germline, CDR1 is GTSNPN and CDR2 SVGIG (reference sequence). The CDR3 DNA reads as TGTGCCTGGAGTGCCGGGGTTAGCGCTTTCTTT. Translated, it gives CAWSAGVSAFF.

This clone is a singleton in its sample. This rearrangement joins TRBV5-1 to TRBJ2-7; 7 nucleotides match TRBD2. The CDR3 runs to 17 residues. The germline gives CDR1 SGHRS, CDR2 YFSETQ. V dropped 3 bases and J dropped 0; count of bases not matched to a gene: 12. CDR3: CASSYSVGGGSSYEQYF. In nucleotides, the CDR3 is TGCGCCAGCAGCTATTCTGTTGGGGGGGGGAGCTCCTACGAGCAGTACTTC.

V is TRBV10-2 and J is TRBJ2-7; D is undetermined. Trimming left V 2 bases short and J 2 bases short, with 10 bases between. Germline V gives CDR1 WSHSY, CDR2 SAAADI. This CDR3 comprises 14 residues. DNA of the CDR3: TGCGCCAGCAGTGAGACCTCCCTAACCTACGAGCAGTACTTC. This codes for CASSETSLTYEQYF.

The V and J genes are TRBV7-9 and TRBJ2-5; no reliable D call. The CDR3 runs to 12 residues. Trimming took 5 bases from V and 8 from J, leaving 12 bases between them. Germline CDR1 and CDR2: SEHNR and FQNEAQ (reference sequence). This chain's CDR3 is CASSPDTETQYF. The CDR3, as DNA: TGTGCCAGCAGCCCCGACACTGAAACCCAGTACTTC. Together with reference TRBV7-9 and TRBJ2-5, the CDR3 gives the full variable domain: DTGVSQNPRHKITKRGQNVTFRCDPISEHNRLYWYRQTLGQGPEFLTYFQNEAQLEKSRLLSDRFSAERPKGSFSTLEIQRTEQGDSAMYLCASSPDTETQYFGPGTRLLVL.

The gene calls are TRBV19 and TRBJ2-7; D may be TRBD2 (6 bases). Germline V gene data show CDR1 as LNHDA and CDR2 as SQIVND (reference sequence). This CDR3 is 13 amino acids long. V lost 3 bases to trimming and J lost 4 bases, with 10 bases between them. This CDR3 is CASSMGGRYEQYF. In DNA, the CDR3 is TGTGCCAGTAGTATGGGAGGAAGGTACGAGCAGTACTTC.

V is TRBV29-1 and J is TRBJ1-2; D remains ambiguous. Germline loops: CDR1 SQVTM, CDR2 ANQGSEA. V was clipped by 0 bases and J by 4 bases, with 9 bases between them. There are 13 residues in the CDR3. CDR3 in DNA: TGCAGCGTTGAAGAGGAGGCATCCTATGGCTACACCTTC. Its protein is CSVEEEASYGYTF.

This clone has a single count. V is TRBV30 and J is TRBJ2-3; maybe TRBD1 (8 bases). Trimming left V 6 bases short and J 4 bases short, with 14 bases between. This CDR3 comprises 13 residues. CDR1 is GTSNPN, CDR2 SVGIG, per germline (reference sequence). The CDR3: CACHRGGADTQYF. The DNA for the CDR3 is TGTGCCTGCCACAGGGGGGGCGCAGATACGCAGTATTTT.